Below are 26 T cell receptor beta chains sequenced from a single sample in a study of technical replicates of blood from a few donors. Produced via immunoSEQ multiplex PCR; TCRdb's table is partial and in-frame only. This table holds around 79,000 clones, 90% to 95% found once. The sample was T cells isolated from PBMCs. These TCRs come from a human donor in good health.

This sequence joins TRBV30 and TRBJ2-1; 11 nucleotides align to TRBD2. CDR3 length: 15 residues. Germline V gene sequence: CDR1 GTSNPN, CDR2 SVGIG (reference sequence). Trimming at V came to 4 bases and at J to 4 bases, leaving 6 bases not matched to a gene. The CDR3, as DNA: TGTGCCTGGACCAGACTAGCGGGAAATTACAATGAGCAGTTCTTC. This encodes CAWTRLAGNYNEQFF.

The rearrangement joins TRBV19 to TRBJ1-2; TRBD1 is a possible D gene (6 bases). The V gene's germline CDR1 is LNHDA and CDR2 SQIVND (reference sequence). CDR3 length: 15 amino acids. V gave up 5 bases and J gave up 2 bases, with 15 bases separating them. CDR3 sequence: CASSDRSIPNYGYTF. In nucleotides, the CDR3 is TGTGCCAGTAGTGACAGGTCGATCCCGAACTATGGCTACACCTTC.

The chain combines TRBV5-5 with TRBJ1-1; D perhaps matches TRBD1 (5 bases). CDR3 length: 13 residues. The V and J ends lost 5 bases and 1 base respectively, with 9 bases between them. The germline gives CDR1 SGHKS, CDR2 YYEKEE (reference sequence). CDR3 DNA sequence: TGTGCCAGCAGGGCCGGGGGGAACACTGAAGCTTTCTTT. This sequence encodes CASRAGGNTEAFF.

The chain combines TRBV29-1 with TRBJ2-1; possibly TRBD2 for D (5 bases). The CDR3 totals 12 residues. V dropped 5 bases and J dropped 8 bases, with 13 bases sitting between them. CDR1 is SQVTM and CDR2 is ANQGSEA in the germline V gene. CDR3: CSVQRGEYEQFF. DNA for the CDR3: TGCAGCGTTCAACGGGGAGAATATGAGCAGTTCTTC.

CDR3: CASSYIAAGNEKLFF. For the CDR3, the DNA is TGCGCCAGCAGCTACATCGCCGCGGGTAATGAAAAACTGTTTTTT. The chain combines TRBV5-1 with TRBJ1-4; D is uncertain. V was trimmed by 3 bases and J by 4 bases, leaving 13 bases between them. Looked up from germline, CDR1 is SGHRS and CDR2 is YFSETQ. CDR3 length: 15 residues.

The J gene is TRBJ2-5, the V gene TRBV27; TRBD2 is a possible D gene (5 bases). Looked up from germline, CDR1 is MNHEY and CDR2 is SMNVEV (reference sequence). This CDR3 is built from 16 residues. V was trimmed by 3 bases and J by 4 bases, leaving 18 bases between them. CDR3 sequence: CASSFARAEARETQYF. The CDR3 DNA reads TGTGCCAGCAGTTTCGCCCGCGCGGAGGCACGAGAGACCCAGTACTTC.

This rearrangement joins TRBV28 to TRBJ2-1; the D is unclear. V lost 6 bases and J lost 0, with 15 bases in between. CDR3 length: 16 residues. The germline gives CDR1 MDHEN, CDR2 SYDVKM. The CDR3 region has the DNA TGTGCCAGCAGCAACTGGGCCACCAGCTCCTACAATGAGCAGTTCTTC. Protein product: CASSNWATSSYNEQFF.

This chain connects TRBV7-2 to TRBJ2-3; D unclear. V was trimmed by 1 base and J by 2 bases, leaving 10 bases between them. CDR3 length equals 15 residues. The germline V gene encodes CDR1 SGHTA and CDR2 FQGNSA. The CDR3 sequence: CASSLEYSFTDTQYF. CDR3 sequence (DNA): TGTGCCAGCAGCTTAGAGTACAGCTTCACAGATACGCAGTATTTT.

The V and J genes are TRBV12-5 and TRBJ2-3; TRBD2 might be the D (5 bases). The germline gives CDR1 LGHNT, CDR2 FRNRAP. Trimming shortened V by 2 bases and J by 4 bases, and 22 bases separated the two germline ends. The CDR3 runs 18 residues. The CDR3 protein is CASGLRVRAPLEADTQYF. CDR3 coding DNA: TGTGCTAGTGGTTTGCGAGTGAGGGCGCCCCTGGAAGCAGATACGCAGTATTTT.

The DNA for the CDR3 is TGTGCCAGTAGTATACAGGGGCTAGAAAACACTGAAGCTTTCTTT. Protein product: CASSIQGLENTEAFF. The chain has TRBV19 and TRBJ1-1; D is possibly TRBD1 (6 bases). Trimming shortened V by 2 bases and J by 2 bases, and 12 bases separated the two germline ends. CDR3 size: 15 residues. CDR1 and CDR2 (germline): LNHDA, SQIVND (reference sequence).

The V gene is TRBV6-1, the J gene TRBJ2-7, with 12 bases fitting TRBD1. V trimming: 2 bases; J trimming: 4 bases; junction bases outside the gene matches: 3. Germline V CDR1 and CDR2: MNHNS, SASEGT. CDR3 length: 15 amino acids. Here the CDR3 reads CASSEWDRGRYEQYF. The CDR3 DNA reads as TGTGCCAGCAGTGAATGGGACAGGGGGCGATACGAGCAGTACTTC.

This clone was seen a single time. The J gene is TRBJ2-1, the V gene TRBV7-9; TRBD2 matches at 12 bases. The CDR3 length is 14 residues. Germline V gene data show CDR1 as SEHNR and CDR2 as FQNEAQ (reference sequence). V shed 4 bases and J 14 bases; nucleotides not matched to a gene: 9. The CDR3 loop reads CASSSFLAGGGKFF. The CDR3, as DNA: TGTGCCAGCAGCTCCTTCCTAGCGGGAGGGGGAAAGTTCTTC.

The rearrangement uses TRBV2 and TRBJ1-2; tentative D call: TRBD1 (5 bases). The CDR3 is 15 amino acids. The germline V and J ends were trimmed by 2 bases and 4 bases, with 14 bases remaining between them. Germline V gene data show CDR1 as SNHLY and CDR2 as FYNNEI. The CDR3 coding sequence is TGTGCCAGCAGTGAAAAGGAGGGGTCGGTCTATGGCTACACCTTC. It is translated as CASSEKEGSVYGYTF.

CDR3 sequence: CASSSGYAGPDTEAFF. The CDR3 DNA is TGTGCCAGCAGCTCCGGATATGCGGGACCCGACACTGAAGCTTTCTTT. The rearrangement joins TRBV5-8 to TRBJ1-1; D possibly corresponds to TRBD1 (5 bases). Trimming shortened V by 3 bases and J by 3 bases, and 18 bases separated the two germline ends. The CDR3 totals 16 residues. CDR1 is SGHTS and CDR2 is YDEGEE in the germline V gene. Full variable domain (missing parts from reference TRBV5-8 and TRBJ1-1): EAGVTQSPTHLIKTRGQQATLRCSPISGHTSVYWYQQALGLGLQFLLWYDEGEERNRGNFPPRFSGRQFPNYSSELNVNALELEDSALYLCASSSGYAGPDTEAFFGQGTRLTVV.

The CDR3 bases are TGTGCCAGCAGCTTTGCGCCCGGGACAGGGTCGAATGAGCAGTTCTTC. Its translation: CASSFAPGTGSNEQFF. The chain employs TRBV7-2 and TRBJ2-1, with 9 nucleotides matching TRBD1. Germline CDR1 SGHTA, CDR2 FQGNSA. Trimming took 3 bases from V and 7 from J; bases not matched to a gene: 10. CDR3 length: 16 residues. Drawing the rest from reference TRBV7-2 and TRBJ2-1, the complete variable domain is GAGVSQSPSNKVTEKGKDVELRCDPISGHTALYWYRQSLGQGLEFLIYFQGNSAPDKSGLPSDRFSAERTGGSVSTLTIQRTQQEDSAVYLCASSFAPGTGSNEQFFGPGTRLTVL.

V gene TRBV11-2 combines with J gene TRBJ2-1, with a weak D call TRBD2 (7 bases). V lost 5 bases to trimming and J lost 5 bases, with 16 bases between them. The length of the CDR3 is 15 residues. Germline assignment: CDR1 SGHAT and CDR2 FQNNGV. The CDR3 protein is CASSTPVGGHNEQFF. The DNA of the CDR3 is TGTGCCAGCAGCACCCCTGTGGGGGGGCACAATGAGCAGTTCTTC. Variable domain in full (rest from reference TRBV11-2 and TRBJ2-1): EAGVAQSPRYKIIEKRQSVAFWCNPISGHATLYWYQQILGQGPKLLIQFQNNGVVDDSQLPKDRFSAERLKGVDSTLKIQPAKLEDSAVYLCASSTPVGGHNEQFFGPGTRLTVL.

CDR3 DNA: TGTGCCAGCAGTTTAGATCCCCTGTCCACAGATACGCAGTATTTT. This translates into CASSLDPLSTDTQYF. The chain carries TRBV6-5 and TRBJ2-3, with D uncertain. This CDR3 region has 15 residues. CDR1 is MNHEY, CDR2 SVGAGI, per germline. V was cut by 4 bases and J by 2 bases, with 13 bases left in between.

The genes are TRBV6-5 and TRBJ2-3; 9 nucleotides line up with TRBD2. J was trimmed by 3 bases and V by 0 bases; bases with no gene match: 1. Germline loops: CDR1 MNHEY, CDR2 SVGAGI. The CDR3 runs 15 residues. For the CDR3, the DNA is TGTGCCAGCAGTTACTCTAGCGGGAGAACAGATACGCAGTATTTT. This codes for CASSYSSGRTDTQYF.

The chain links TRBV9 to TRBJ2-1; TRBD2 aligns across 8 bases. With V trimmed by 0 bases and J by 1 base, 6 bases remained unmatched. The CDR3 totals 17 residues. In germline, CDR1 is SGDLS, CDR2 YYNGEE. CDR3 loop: CASSVGAGALSYNEQFF. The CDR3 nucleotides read TGTGCCAGCAGCGTAGGAGCGGGGGCCTTATCCTACAATGAGCAGTTCTTC.

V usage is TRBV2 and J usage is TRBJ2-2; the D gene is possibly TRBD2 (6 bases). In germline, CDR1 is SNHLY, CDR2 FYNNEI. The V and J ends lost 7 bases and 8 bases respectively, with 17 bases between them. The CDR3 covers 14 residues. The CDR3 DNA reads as TGTGCCAGCATTCGGAGGGCCTCCGGAGGGGAGCTGTTTTTT. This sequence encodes CASIRRASGGELFF.

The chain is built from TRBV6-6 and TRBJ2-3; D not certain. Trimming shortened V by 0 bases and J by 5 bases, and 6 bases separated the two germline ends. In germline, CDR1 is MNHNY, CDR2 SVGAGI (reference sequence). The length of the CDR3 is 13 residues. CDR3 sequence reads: CASSYSTRDTQYF. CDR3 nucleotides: TGTGCCAGCAGTTACTCTACACGAGATACGCAGTATTTT.

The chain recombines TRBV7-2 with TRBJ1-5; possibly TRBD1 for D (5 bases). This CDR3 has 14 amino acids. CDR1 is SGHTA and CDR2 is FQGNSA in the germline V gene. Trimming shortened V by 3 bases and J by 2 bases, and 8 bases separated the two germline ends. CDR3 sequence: CASSFRDGNQPQHF. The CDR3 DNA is TGTGCCAGCAGCTTCAGGGATGGCAATCAGCCCCAGCATTTT.

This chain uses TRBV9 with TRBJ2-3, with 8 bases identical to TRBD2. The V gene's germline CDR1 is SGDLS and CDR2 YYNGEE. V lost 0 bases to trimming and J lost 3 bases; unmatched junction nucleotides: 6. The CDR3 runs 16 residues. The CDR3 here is CASSVAPGGATDTQYF. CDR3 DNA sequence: TGTGCCAGCAGCGTAGCCCCGGGAGGGGCGACAGATACGCAGTATTTT.

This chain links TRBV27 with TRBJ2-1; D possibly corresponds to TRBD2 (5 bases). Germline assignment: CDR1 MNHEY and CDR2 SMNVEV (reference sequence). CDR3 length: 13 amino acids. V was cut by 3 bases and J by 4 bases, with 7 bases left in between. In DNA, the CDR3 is TGTGCCAGCAGTTTCGAGCGGTACAATGAGCAGTTCTTC. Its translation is CASSFERYNEQFF.

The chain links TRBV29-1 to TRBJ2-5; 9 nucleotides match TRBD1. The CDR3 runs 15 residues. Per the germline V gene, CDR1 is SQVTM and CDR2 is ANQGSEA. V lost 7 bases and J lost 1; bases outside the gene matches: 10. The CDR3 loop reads CSDQQGTGIQETQYF. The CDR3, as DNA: TGCAGCGACCAGCAGGGGACAGGGATCCAAGAGACCCAGTACTTC.

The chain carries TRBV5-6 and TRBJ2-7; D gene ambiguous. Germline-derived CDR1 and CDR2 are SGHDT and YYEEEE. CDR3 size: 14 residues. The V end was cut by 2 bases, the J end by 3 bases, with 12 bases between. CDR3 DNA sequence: TGTGCCAGCAGCTTCAAACGGAGCCTCTACGAGCAGTACTTC. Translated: CASSFKRSLYEQYF.